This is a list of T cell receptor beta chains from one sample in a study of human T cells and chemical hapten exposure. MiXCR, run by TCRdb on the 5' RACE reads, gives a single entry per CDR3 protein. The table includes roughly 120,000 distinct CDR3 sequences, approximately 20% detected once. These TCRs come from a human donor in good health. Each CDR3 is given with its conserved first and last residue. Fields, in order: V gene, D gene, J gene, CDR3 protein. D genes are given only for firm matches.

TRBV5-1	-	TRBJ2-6	CASSLVGGANVLTF
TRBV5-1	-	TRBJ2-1	CASSTGDGYNEQFF
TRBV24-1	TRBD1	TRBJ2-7	CATSDPSGQGGEQYF
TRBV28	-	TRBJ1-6	CASQKAPLEGNSPLHF
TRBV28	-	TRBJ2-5	CASSLLTGTQYF
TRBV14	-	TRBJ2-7	CASSQSDNYEQYF
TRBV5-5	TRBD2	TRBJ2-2	CASSTLLAGATGELFF
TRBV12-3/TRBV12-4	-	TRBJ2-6	CASSFRVLSGANVLTF
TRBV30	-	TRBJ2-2	CAWSVTPSWGELFF
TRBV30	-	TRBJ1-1	CAWRATGNTEAFF
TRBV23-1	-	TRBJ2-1	CASSQKGCRIQPRNNEQFF
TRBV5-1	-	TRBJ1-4	CASSLAVGIQLNEKLFF
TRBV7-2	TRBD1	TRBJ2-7	CASSFGDTGGWDEQYF
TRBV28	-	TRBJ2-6	CASRMISGANVLTF
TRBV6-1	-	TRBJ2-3	CASRKLPQVMGTADTQYF
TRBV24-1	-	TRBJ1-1	CATSGPGVGGSTEAFF
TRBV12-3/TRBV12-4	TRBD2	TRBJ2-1	CASSYPGLAGGLRVYNEQFF
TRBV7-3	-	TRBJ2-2	CASSPNGRSMAGELFF
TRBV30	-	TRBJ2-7	CAFNARTANREQYF
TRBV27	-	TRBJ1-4	CASSFERSTNEKLFF
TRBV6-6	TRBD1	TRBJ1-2	CASSLGTGVGYTF
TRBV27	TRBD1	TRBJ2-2	CASRILTGTGDTGELFF
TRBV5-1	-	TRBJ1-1	CASSPLLVTEAFF
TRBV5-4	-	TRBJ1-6	CASSLEAARSPLHF
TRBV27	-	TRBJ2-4	CASRRAGLAKNIQYF
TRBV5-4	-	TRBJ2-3	CASSLNPQSTDTQYF
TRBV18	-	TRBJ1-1	CASSAGRRRTEAFF
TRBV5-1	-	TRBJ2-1	CASSLEGVRGNEQFF
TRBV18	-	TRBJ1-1	CASSLIEQGEAFF
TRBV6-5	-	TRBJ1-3	CASSYDWNSGNTIYF
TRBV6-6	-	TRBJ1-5	CASGGEGGNQPQHF
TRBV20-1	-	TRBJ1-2	CSARVRGQGTYTF
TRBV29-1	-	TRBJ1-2	CSVEEAGFYAGYTF
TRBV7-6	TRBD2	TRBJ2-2	CASSGPGGRIPGELFF
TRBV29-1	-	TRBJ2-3	CSVFNPGSTDTQYF
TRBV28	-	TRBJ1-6	CASSILGRTDSPLHF
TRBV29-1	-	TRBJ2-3	CSAIGGLLPTSSTDTQYF
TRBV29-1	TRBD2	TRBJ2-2	CSSWGLAWNTGELFF
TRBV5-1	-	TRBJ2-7	CASRPQVSYEQYF
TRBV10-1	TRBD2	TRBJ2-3	CASSVEAGGPTDTQYF
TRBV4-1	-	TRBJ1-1	CASSQVPQDPLLNTEAFF
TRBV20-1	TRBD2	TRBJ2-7	CSARDSGAVGGEQYF
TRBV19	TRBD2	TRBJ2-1	CASSSLPGLGGEQFF
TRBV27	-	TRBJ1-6	CASSLSGPPAALHF
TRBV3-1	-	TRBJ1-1	CASSLMGPNTEAFF
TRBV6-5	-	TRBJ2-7	CASGDPGEGSYEQYF
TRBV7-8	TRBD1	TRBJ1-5	CASSPRDRMQNQPQHF
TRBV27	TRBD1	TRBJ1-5	CASSLSGGRIQPQHF
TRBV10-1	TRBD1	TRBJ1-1	CASSYRGRAFF
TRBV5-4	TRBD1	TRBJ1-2	CASSLNEFRGEDGYTF
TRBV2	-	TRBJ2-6	CASNRQATSGANVLTF
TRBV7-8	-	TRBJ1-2	CASSFGRVYGYTF
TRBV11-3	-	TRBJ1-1	CASSVTRYTEAFF
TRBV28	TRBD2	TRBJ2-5	CASSAPSQAGVGTQYF
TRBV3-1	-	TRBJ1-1	CASSHQGRTNTEAFF
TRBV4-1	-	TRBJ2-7	CASSHRSASAYEQYF
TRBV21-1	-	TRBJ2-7	CASNALSNGRSHEQYF
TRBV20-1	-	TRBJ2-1	CSARRGNEQFF
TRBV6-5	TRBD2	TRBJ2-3	CASSPSGRDTQYF